This T cell receptor (beta chain) was sequenced for a study of T cell responses to AZD1222 COVID-19 vaccine (dated by TCRdb to about 2021). Regarding the complete study: A total of over 230 trial participants underwent TCR sequencing, of whom about 200 received two doses of AZD1222 and about 25 received two doses of the MenACWY control vaccine. Trial participants were enrolled by age into subgroups of 18-55, 56-69 and 70-plus years, and around 150, 28 and 57 TCR-sequenced participants, respectively, were included in these subgroups.

Read against the paper, the sample's time point label means: baseline before first vaccination. The treatment or condition label of this sample denotes: meningococcal conjugate vaccine given as trial control. Vaccinee samples were obtained from the UK trials COV001 and COV002, which included a single-blind randomized controlled phase 2/3 trial of AZD1222 (ChAdOx1 nCoV-19) in healthy adults. For TCRbeta chain sequencing, PBMC samples from trial participants were taken at day 0 and at day 28 after the second dose. Comments on this clone: Its cognate antigen has yet to be identified. The sample holds no much larger clone one base away, and base qualities are not on file.

The germline V and J ends show losses of 5 bases and 4 bases respectively, and no gene match explains 9 bases of the junction. The CDR3, cysteine through phenylalanine, is 14 amino acids long. Just the 42-base CDR3 DNA is kept, in frame starting at base 1. CDR1 and CDR2, per the germline V gene (reference sequence), are GTSNPN and SVGIG. The CDR3 regions of human TCRbeta chains were subjected to immunosequencing. Concerning the study's data processing: Repertoire TCRs were checked for matches against a reference library of SARS-CoV-2-specific TCRs that had been generated using the MIRA antigen-specificity platform. Breadth was defined as the fraction of unique TCRs that were SARS-CoV-2-associated. Depth was defined as the fraction of total T cells that were SARS-CoV-2-associated. Using the MIRA data, each spike-specific TCR was mapped to the spike region that the TCR reacts to and placed in a CD4 or CD8 class. Log10-transformed breadth and depth values were compared by one-way ANOVA with Sidak's multiple comparisons tests. The clones in this table, taken by TCRdb from immuneACCESS, are in-frame only. Not every clone is retained; where verified, under half of the shortfall comes from an unresolved V gene, and the cause of the rest is unknown. From that table come the V and J calls and clone size; the DNA was used to work out D and trimming. The sample data list 150,000 to 180,000 clones, and 85% to 90% of these were observed just once. The leading ten clones occupy roughly 5% of the sample.

Summary of the overall study and its limitations: No day 14 peak-response samples were available, so repertoires were characterized only after the peak T cell response. Participants were mostly white British, with more females than males. The authors suggested clonal diversity may have been underestimated. In the small 56-69-year group, the increase in depth fell short of significance, most likely because of low power. Reportedly, almost half of the unique spike-specific TCRs recognized epitopes lying outside the regions that are mutated in the B.1.351 and B.1.1.7 variants. Conclusions about previously exposed vaccinees are limited, since just a handful of AZD1222 recipients were seropositive for SARS-CoV-2 at baseline. The vaccine-associated CD4 TCRs covered the entire spike protein, and the dominant responses fell in regions 160-218 and 743-854. After two AZD1222 doses, spike-specific TCR breadth and depth were significantly higher than at day 0 and than in MenACWY recipients.

The source was peripheral blood, collected on day 0 of MenACWY control vaccination. The sequence was collected from an adult in good health. The chain is assembled from TRBV30 and TRBJ2-3, with TRBD2 matching 7 junction bases. The CDR3 region: CAWVFGGSSDTQYF. The DNA is as follows: TGTGCCTGGGTGTTCGGCGGGAGTTCAGATACGCAGTATTTT.